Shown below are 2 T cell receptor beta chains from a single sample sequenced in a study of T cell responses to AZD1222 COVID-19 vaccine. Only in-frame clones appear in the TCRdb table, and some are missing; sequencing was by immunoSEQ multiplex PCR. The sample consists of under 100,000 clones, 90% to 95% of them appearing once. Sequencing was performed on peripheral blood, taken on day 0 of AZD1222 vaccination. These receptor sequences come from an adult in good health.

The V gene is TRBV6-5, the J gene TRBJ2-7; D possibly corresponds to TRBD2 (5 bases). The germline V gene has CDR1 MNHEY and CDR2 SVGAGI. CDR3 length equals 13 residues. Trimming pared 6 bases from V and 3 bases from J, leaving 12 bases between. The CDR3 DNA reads TGTGCCAGCAGCGTACCCGGGGTCTACGAGCAGTACTTC. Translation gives CASSVPGVYEQYF.

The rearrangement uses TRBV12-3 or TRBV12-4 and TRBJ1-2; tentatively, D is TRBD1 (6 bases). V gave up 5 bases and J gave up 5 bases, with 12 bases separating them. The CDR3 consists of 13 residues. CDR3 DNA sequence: TGTGCCAGCAGTCCGACAGGAATTTATGGCTACACCTTC. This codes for CASSPTGIYGYTF.